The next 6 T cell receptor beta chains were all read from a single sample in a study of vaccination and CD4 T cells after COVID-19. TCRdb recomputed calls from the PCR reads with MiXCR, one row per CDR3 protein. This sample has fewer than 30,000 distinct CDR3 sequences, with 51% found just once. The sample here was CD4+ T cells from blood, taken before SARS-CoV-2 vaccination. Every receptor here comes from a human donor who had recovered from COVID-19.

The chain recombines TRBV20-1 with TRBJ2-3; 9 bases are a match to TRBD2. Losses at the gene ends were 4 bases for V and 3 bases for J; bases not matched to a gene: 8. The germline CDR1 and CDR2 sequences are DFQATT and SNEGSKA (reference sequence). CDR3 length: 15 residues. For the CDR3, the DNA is TGCAGTGCTATCGGTATAGCGGGAGTAACAGATACGCAGTATTTT. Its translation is CSAIGIAGVTDTQYF.

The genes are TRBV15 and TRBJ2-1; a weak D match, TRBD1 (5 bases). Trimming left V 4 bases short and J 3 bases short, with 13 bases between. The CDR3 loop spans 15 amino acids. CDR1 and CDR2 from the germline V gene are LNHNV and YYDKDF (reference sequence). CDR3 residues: CATSTQDRGYNEQFF. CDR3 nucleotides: TGTGCCACCAGCACCCAGGATAGGGGCTACAATGAGCAGTTCTTC. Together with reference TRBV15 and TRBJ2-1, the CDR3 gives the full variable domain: DAMVIQNPRYQVTQFGKPVTLSCSQTLNHNVMYWYQQKSSQAPKLLFHYYDKDFNNEADTPDNFQSRRPNTSFCFLDIRSPGLGDTAMYLCATSTQDRGYNEQFFGPGTRLTVL.

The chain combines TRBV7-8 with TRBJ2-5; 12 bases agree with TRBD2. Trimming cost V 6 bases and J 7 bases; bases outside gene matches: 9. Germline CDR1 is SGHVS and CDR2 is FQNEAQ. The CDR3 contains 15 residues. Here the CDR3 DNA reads TGTGCCAGCAGACCACGACTAGCGGGAGATATGACCCAGTACTTC. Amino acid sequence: CASRPRLAGDMTQYF.

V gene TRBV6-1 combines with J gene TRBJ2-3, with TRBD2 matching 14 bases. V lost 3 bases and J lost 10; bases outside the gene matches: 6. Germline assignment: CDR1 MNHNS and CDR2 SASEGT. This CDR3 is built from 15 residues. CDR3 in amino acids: CASSETSGRVGAQYF. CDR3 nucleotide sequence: TGTGCCAGCAGTGAGACTAGCGGGAGGGTCGGGGCGCAGTATTTT.

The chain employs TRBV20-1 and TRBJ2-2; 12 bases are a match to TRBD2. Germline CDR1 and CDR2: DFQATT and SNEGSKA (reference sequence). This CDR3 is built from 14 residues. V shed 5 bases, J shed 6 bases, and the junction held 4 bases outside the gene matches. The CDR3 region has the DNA TGCAGTGCTGGAGGACTAGCGGGATCCGGGGAGCTGTTTTTT. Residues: CSAGGLAGSGELFF.

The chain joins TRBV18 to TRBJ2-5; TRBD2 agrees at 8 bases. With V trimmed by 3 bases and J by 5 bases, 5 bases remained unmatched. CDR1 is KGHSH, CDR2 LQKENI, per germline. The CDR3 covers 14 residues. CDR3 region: CASSPAGGRETQYF. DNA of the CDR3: TGTGCCAGCTCACCTGCGGGAGGAAGGGAGACCCAGTACTTC. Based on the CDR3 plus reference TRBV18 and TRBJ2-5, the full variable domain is NAGVMQNPRHLVRRRGQEARLRCSPMKGHSHVYWYRQLPEEGLKFMVYLQKENIIDESGMPKERFSAEFPKEGPSILRIQQVVRGDSAAYFCASSPAGGRETQYFGPGTRLLVL.